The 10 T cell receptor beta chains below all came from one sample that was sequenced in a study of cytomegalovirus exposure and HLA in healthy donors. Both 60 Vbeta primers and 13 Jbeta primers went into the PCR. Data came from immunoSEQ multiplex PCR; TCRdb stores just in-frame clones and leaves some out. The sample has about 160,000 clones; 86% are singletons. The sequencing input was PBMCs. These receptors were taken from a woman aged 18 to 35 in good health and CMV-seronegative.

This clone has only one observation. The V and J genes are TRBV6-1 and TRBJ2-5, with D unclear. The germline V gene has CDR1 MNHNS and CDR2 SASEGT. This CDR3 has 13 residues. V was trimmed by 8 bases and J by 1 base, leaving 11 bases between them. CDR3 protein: CASALVVQETQYF. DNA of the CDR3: TGTGCCAGCGCGTTGGTAGTCCAAGAGACCCAGTACTTC.

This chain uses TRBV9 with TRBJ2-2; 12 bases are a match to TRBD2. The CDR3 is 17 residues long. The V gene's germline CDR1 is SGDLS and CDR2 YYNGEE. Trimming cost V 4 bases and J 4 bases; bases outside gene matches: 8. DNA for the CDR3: TGTGCCAGCAGCCCTCGGACTAGCGGGGATGGCACCGGGGAGCTGTTTTTT. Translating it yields CASSPRTSGDGTGELFF.

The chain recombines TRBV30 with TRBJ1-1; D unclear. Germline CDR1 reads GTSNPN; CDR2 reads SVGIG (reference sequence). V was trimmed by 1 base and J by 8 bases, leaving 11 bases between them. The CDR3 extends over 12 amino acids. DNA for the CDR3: TGTGCCTGGAGTGATTTAAGAGGGGAAGCTTTCTTT. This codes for CAWSDLRGEAFF.

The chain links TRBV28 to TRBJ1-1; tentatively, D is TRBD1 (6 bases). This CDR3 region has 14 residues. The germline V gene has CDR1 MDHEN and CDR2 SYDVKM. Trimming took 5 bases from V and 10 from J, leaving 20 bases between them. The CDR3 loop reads CASSPPRQAARAFF. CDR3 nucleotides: TGTGCCAGCAGTCCGCCCCGACAGGCCGCTCGAGCTTTCTTT. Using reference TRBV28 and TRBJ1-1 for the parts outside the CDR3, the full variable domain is DVKVTQSSRYLVKRTGEKVFLECVQDMDHENMFWYRQDPGLGLRLIYFSYDVKMKEKGDIPEGYSVSREKKERFSLILESASTNQTSMYLCASSPPRQAARAFFGQGTRLTVV.

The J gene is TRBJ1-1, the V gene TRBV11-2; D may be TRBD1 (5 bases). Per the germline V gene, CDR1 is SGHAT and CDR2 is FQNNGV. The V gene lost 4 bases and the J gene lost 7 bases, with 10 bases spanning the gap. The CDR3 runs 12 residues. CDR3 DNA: TGTGCCAGCAGCTCTGACAGTCTTGAAGCTTTCTTT. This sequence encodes CASSSDSLEAFF.

This CDR3 is CASSDRQGNQPQHF. The CDR3 DNA follows: TGTGCCAGCAGCGACAGACAGGGGAATCAGCCCCAGCATTTT. This sequence joins TRBV28 and TRBJ1-5; 8 nucleotides match TRBD1. After removal of 6 bases from V and 4 bases from J, the junction contained 5 bases not matched to a gene. CDR3 length: 14 residues. Germline V lookup: CDR1 MDHEN, CDR2 SYDVKM. Based on the CDR3 plus reference TRBV28 and TRBJ1-5, the full variable domain is DVKVTQSSRYLVKRTGEKVFLECVQDMDHENMFWYRQDPGLGLRLIYFSYDVKMKEKGDIPEGYSVSREKKERFSLILESASTNQTSMYLCASSDRQGNQPQHFGDGTRLSIL.

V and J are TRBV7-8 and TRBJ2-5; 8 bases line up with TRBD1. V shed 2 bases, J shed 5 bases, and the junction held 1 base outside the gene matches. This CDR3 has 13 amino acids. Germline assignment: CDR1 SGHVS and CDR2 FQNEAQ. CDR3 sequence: CASSLNRGETQYF. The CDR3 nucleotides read TGTGCCAGCAGCTTAAACAGGGGGGAGACCCAGTACTTC.

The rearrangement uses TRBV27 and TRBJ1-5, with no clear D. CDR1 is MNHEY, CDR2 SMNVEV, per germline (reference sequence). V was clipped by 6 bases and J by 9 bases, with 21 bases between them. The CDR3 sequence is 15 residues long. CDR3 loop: CASSQKNGGEGPQHF. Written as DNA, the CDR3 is TGTGCCAGCAGCCAAAAGAACGGAGGTGAGGGGCCCCAGCATTTT.

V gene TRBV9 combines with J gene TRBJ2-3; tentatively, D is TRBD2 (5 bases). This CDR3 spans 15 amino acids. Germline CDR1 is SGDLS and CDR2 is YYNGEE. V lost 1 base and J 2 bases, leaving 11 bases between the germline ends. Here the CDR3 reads CASSVLGGFTDTQYF. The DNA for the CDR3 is TGTGCCAGCAGCGTATTGGGCGGGTTCACAGATACGCAGTATTTT.

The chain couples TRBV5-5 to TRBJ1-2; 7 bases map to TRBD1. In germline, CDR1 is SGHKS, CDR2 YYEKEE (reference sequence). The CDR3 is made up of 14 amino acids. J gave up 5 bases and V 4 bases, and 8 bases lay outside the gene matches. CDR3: CASSQRDSRYGYTF. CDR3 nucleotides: TGTGCCAGCAGCCAAAGGGACAGTAGGTATGGCTACACCTTC.